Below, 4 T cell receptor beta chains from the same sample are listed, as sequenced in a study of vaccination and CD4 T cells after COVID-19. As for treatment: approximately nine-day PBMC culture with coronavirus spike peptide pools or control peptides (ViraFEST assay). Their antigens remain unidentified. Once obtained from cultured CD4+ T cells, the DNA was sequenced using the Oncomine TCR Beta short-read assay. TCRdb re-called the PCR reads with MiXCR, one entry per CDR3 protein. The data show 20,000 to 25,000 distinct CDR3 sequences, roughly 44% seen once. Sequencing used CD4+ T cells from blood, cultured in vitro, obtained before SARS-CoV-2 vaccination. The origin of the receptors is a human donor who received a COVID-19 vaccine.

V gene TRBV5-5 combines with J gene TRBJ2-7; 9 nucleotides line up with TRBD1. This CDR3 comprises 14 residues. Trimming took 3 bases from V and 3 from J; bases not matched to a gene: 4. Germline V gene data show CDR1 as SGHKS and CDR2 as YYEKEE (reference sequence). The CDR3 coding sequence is TGTGCCAGCAGCTCAGGGACAGGGAACTACGAGCAGTACTTC. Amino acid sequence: CASSSGTGNYEQYF. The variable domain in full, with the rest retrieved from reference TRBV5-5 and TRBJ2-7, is DAGVTQSPTHLIKTRGQQVTLRCSPISGHKSVSWYQQVLGQGPQFIFQYYEKEERGRGNFPDRFSARQFPNYSSELNVNALLLGDSALYLCASSSGTGNYEQYFGPGTRLTVT.

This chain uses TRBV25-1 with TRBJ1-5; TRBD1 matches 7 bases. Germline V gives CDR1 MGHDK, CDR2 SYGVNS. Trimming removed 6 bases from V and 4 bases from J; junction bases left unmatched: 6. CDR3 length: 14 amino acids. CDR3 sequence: CASSGQVPNQPQHF. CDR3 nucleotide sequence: TGTGCCAGCAGCGGACAGGTGCCGAATCAGCCCCAGCATTTT.

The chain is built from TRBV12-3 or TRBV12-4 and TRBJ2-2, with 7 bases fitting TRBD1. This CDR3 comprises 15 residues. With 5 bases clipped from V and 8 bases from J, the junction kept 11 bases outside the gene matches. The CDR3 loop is CASSPLQGTTGELFF. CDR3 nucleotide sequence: TGTGCCAGCAGTCCTCTACAGGGGACCACTGGGGAGCTGTTTTTT.

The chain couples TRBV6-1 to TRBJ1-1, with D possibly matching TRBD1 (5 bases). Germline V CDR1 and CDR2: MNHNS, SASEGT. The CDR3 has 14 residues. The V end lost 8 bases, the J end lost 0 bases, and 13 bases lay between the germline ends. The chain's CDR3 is CASARGRLNTEAFF. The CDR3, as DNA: TGTGCCAGCGCCCGGGGCAGATTGAACACTGAAGCTTTCTTT.